These 29 T cell receptor beta chains were sequenced from one sample in a study of control samples from healthy donors and cancer patients. The data were produced by immunoSEQ multiplex PCR, yet TCRdb's version contains in-frame clones alone and is incomplete. The table lists tens of thousands of clones, over 85% of them singletons. The material sequenced was PBMCs. Receptor source: a woman aged 40-49 years with lung cancer.

The chain has TRBV30 and TRBJ1-1; D gene ambiguous. CDR1 is GTSNPN, CDR2 SVGIG, per germline (reference sequence). Trimming stripped 3 bases from V and 4 bases from J, with 15 bases between. The CDR3 contains 14 residues. The CDR3 loop reads CAWSARRAPTEAFF. Written as DNA, the CDR3 is TGTGCCTGGAGCGCTCGAAGGGCGCCCACTGAAGCTTTCTTT.

V usage is TRBV29-1 and J usage is TRBJ2-2; D is unresolved. The CDR3 totals 15 residues. CDR1 SQVTM and CDR2 ANQGSEA come from the germline V gene. Trimming shortened V by 0 bases and J by 5 bases, and 13 bases separated the two germline ends. This CDR3 reads CSVEDGESTTGELFF. The CDR3 region has the DNA TGCAGCGTTGAAGATGGAGAGTCGACTACCGGGGAGCTGTTTTTT.

The genes are TRBV4-1 and TRBJ2-2; TRBD2 might be the D (5 bases). The CDR3 has 15 amino acids. CDR1 is MGHRA, CDR2 YSYEKL, per germline. Trimming removed 4 bases at V and 2 bases at J, with 11 bases between. The CDR3 sequence is CASSPADSNTGELFF. The CDR3 region has the DNA TGCGCCAGCAGCCCTGCGGACTCTAACACCGGGGAGCTGTTTTTT.

This clone was counted once. V gene TRBV7-9 combines with J gene TRBJ1-5; unclear D gene. Germline lookup yields CDR1 SEHNR and CDR2 FQNEAQ (reference sequence). The CDR3 has 15 amino acids. The V end lost 4 bases, the J end lost 1 base, and 11 bases lay between the germline ends. The CDR3 is CASSYSVDSNQPQHF. For the CDR3, the DNA is TGTGCCAGCAGCTATTCTGTTGACAGCAATCAGCCCCAGCATTTT.

This clone is a singleton in its sample. V usage is TRBV18 and J usage is TRBJ1-5, with 9 bases that match TRBD1. Losses at the gene ends were 4 bases for V and 2 bases for J; bases not matched to a gene: 6. CDR1 KGHSH and CDR2 LQKENI come from the germline V gene. CDR3 size: 16 residues. Written as DNA, the CDR3 is TGTGCCAGCTCACTCACAGGGGGCGAAGGCAATCAGCCCCAGCATTTT. This sequence encodes CASSLTGGEGNQPQHF. Drawing the rest from reference TRBV18 and TRBJ1-5, the complete variable domain is NAGVMQNPRHLVRRRGQEARLRCSPMKGHSHVYWYRQLPEEGLKFMVYLQKENIIDESGMPKERFSAEFPKEGPSILRIQQVVRGDSAAYFCASSLTGGEGNQPQHFGDGTRLSIL.

The CDR3 DNA reads TGTGCCAGCAGCTCTGACTACGGCAATGAGCAGTTCTTC. This gives the protein CASSSDYGNEQFF. The J gene is TRBJ2-1, the V gene TRBV13; D might be TRBD2 (5 bases). Germline V gives CDR1 PRHDT, CDR2 FYEKMQ (reference sequence). CDR3 length: 13 residues. Trimming took off 4 bases at V and 6 bases at J, with 10 bases between the two ends.

The chain links TRBV7-9 to TRBJ1-3, with 7 bases matching TRBD1. With 3 bases clipped from V and 0 bases from J, the junction kept 8 bases outside the gene matches. Germline loops: CDR1 SEHNR, CDR2 FQNEAQ (reference sequence). The CDR3 is made up of 17 amino acids. CDR3 DNA: TGTGCCAGCAGCTTGTTTGGCAGGGGGTACTCTGGAAACACCATATATTTT. Residues: CASSLFGRGYSGNTIYF.

CDR3 coding DNA: TGTGCCAGCAGTTTTGGACAGGGATCTGGAAACACCATATATTTT. Translated: CASSFGQGSGNTIYF. The chain recombines TRBV2 with TRBJ1-3; 8 bases line up with TRBD1. Germline V gene sequence: CDR1 SNHLY, CDR2 FYNNEI. The CDR3 contains 15 residues. The V and J ends lost 5 bases and 1 base, in that order; junction bases with no gene match: 4.

This rearrangement joins TRBV5-1 to TRBJ2-7; D may be TRBD1 (6 bases). The germline CDR1 and CDR2 sequences are SGHRS and YFSETQ. V was trimmed by 1 base and J by 5 bases, leaving 13 bases between them. The CDR3 totals 14 residues. This CDR3 is CASSLTGFIDEQYF. CDR3 nucleotides: TGCGCCAGCAGCTTGACAGGGTTCATCGACGAGCAGTACTTC.

The chain is built from TRBV3-1 (or the pseudogene TRBV3-2) and TRBJ2-4, with D perhaps TRBD2 (6 bases). Trimming shortened V by 5 bases and J by 2 bases, and 22 bases separated the two germline ends. Germline V gene data show CDR1 as LGHDT and CDR2 as YNNKEL (reference sequence). CDR3 length equals 18 residues. CDR3 DNA sequence: TGTGCCAGCAGCAGGGCGGGGATCGGAGGTTTGTCCAAAAACATTCAGTACTTC. It encodes CASSRAGIGGLSKNIQYF.

The chain has TRBV5-1 and TRBJ2-1; 8 bases map to TRBD1. The CDR3 is 14 residues long. V shed 4 bases and J 8 bases; nucleotides not matched to a gene: 8. Germline CDR1 reads SGHRS; CDR2 reads YFSETQ. As DNA, the CDR3 is TGCGCCAGCAGCAATGACAGGGGAAGGGATGAGCAGTTCTTC. This gives the protein CASSNDRGRDEQFF.

V usage is TRBV11-2 and J usage is TRBJ2-3; D is unclear. The CDR3 spans 14 residues. Germline-derived CDR1 and CDR2 are SGHAT and FQNNGV. The germline V and J ends were trimmed by 1 base and 2 bases, with 7 bases remaining between them. CDR3 protein: CASSLAWDTDTQYF. The CDR3 bases are TGTGCCAGCAGCTTAGCGTGGGACACAGATACGCAGTATTTT.

The V call is TRBV27, the J call TRBJ1-6; D might be TRBD1 (5 bases). Trimming took off 5 bases at V and 10 bases at J, with 21 bases between the two ends. CDR1 is MNHEY, CDR2 SMNVEV, per germline (reference sequence). The CDR3 sequence is 16 residues long. CDR3 in DNA: TGTGCCAGCAGTAGAGATGCGACAGTCCGCACATCACCCCTCCACTTT. This gives the protein CASSRDATVRTSPLHF.

About this clone: An end of the junction differs from the germline gene, which may be a read error. The chain joins TRBV6-1 to TRBJ1-1; D remains unclear. CDR1 and CDR2 from the germline V gene are MNHNS and SASEGT. This CDR3 contains 12 residues. CDR3 in amino acids: CASSEALYQFHF. Here the CDR3 DNA reads TGTGCCAGCAGTGAAGCGTTGTATCAATTCCATTTT.

DNA of the CDR3: TGTGCCAGCAGCTTCACAGGGATGGACACTGAAGCTTTCTTT. This sequence encodes CASSFTGMDTEAFF. The V and J genes are TRBV7-2 and TRBJ1-1; possibly TRBD1 for D (6 bases). Per germline, CDR1 SGHTA and CDR2 FQGNSA. Trimming pared 3 bases from V and 3 bases from J, leaving 11 bases between. The CDR3 loop spans 14 amino acids.

There are a few counts of this clone. The chain combines TRBV7-9 with TRBJ1-4; 10 bases align to TRBD1. The V gene's germline CDR1 is SEHNR and CDR2 FQNEAQ (reference sequence). The CDR3 loop spans 14 amino acids. The trim removed 6 bases at V and 8 bases at J, leaving 6 bases unmatched. The CDR3 sequence is CASSRTGGIEKLFF. The CDR3 nucleotides are TGTGCCAGCAGTAGGACAGGGGGGATCGAAAAACTGTTTTTT.

A note on this clone: Other nucleotide sequences from this sample produce the same CDR3. The chain carries TRBV6-1 and TRBJ1-3; TRBD1 is a possible D gene (6 bases). The V gene's germline CDR1 is MNHNS and CDR2 SASEGT. Trimming left V 3 bases short and J 4 bases short, with 10 bases between. This CDR3 region has 14 residues. The CDR3 spells CASSEAGAGNTIYF. The CDR3 DNA follows: TGTGCCAGCAGTGAGGCAGGGGCCGGAAACACCATATATTTT.

The chain joins TRBV5-6 to TRBJ2-2; D is uncertain. V lost 0 bases to trimming and J lost 3 bases, with 6 bases between them. CDR1 and CDR2 from the germline V gene are SGHDT and YYEEEE. The CDR3 is made up of 14 amino acids. The chain's CDR3 is CASSLVSDTGELFF. In nucleotides, the CDR3 is TGTGCCAGCAGCTTGGTGTCCGACACCGGGGAGCTGTTTTTT.

This rearrangement joins TRBV10-3 to TRBJ1-3; weak D call: TRBD1 (5 bases). This CDR3 is built from 16 residues. Germline CDR1 reads ENHRY; CDR2 reads SYGVKD. V lost 2 bases and J 11 bases, leaving 22 bases between the germline ends. CDR3 DNA: TGTGCCATCAGTGAGCCGTTTATGACGGGACTCGACGCCATATATTTT. Translated: CAISEPFMTGLDAIYF.

V gene TRBV3-1 (or the pseudogene TRBV3-2) combines with J gene TRBJ2-7; D remains unclear. The ends were cut back, 4 bases at V and 6 bases at J, with 22 bases in the middle. Germline loops: CDR1 LGHDT, CDR2 YNNKEL (reference sequence). This CDR3 comprises 16 residues. CDR3 DNA: TGTGCCAGCAGCCTAACAAAAGCTTGGGGTCGAGGCGAGCAGTACTTC. This encodes CASSLTKAWGRGEQYF.

This chain joins TRBV5-1 and TRBJ1-5, with a possible D match to TRBD1 (5 bases). CDR3 length equals 14 residues. Germline V gene data show CDR1 as SGHRS and CDR2 as YFSETQ. The germline V and J ends were trimmed by 2 bases and 6 bases, with 12 bases remaining between them. The CDR3 sequence: CASSLKSGGQPQHF. CDR3 nucleotide sequence: TGCGCCAGCAGCTTAAAATCGGGGGGTCAGCCCCAGCATTTT.

The V call is TRBV19, the J call TRBJ1-5; D remains ambiguous. CDR1 LNHDA and CDR2 SQIVND come from the germline V gene (reference sequence). There are 16 residues in the CDR3. The V end lost 4 bases, the J end lost 0 bases, and 13 bases lay between the germline ends. The CDR3 reads CASSTLGWGSNQPQHF. Here the CDR3 DNA reads TGTGCCAGTAGTACCTTAGGATGGGGTAGCAATCAGCCCCAGCATTTT.

The chain has TRBV4-1 and TRBJ2-7, with TRBD1 as a possible D gene (5 bases). CDR1 is MGHRA and CDR2 is YSYEKL in the germline V gene. The CDR3 totals 14 residues. The V and J ends lost 4 bases and 4 bases respectively, with 14 bases between them. The CDR3 sequence: CASSREPGNYEQYF. CDR3 in DNA: TGCGCCAGCAGCCGAGAACCAGGGAATTACGAGCAGTACTTC.

The CDR3 sequence is CAWRRDSRRYEQYF. The CDR3, as DNA: TGTGCCTGGAGAAGGGACAGTCGTCGCTACGAGCAGTACTTC. The rearrangement links TRBV30 to TRBJ2-7; 7 nucleotides line up with TRBD1. The CDR3 has 14 residues. Per the germline V gene, CDR1 is GTSNPN and CDR2 is SVGIG (reference sequence). Unmatched junction bases numbered 8, after V lost 3 bases and J lost 3 bases.

The chain has TRBV24-1 and TRBJ1-1; TRBD1 is a possible D gene (5 bases). Trimming stripped 3 bases from V and 2 bases from J, with 6 bases between. CDR3 length: 13 amino acids. Germline V CDR1 and CDR2: KGHDR, SFDVKD. For the CDR3, the DNA is TGTGCCACCAGTGATACAGGAAACACTGAAGCTTTCTTT. This codes for CATSDTGNTEAFF.

This rearrangement joins TRBV19 to TRBJ1-5; TRBD1 is a possible D gene (6 bases). Germline V gene data show CDR1 as LNHDA and CDR2 as SQIVND (reference sequence). The CDR3 sequence is 17 residues long. Trimming stripped 3 bases from V and 1 base from J, with 16 bases between. The CDR3 DNA reads as TGTGCCAGTAGTATCCGGGTGAGGGGGGACAGCAATCAGCCCCAGCATTTT. It specifies CASSIRVRGDSNQPQHF.

The chain employs TRBV5-1 and TRBJ2-1, with no clear D. Trimming left V 0 bases short and J 4 bases short, with 8 bases between. CDR1 is SGHRS, CDR2 YFSETQ, per germline. This CDR3 is built from 14 residues. CDR3 in amino acids: CASSLGPGYNEQFF. CDR3 in DNA: TGCGCCAGCAGCTTGGGGCCTGGATACAATGAGCAGTTCTTC.

The chain links TRBV12-5 to TRBJ2-3; TRBD2 aligns across 9 bases. With V trimmed by 4 bases and J by 3 bases, 11 bases remained unmatched. The length of the CDR3 is 17 residues. Germline V lookup: CDR1 LGHNT, CDR2 FRNRAP. The CDR3 spells CASGYPGVAGDTDTQYF. CDR3 sequence (DNA): TGTGCTAGTGGTTACCCCGGGGTAGCGGGGGATACAGATACGCAGTATTTT.

The genes are TRBV11-3 and TRBJ2-7, with D possibly being TRBD1 (6 bases). The CDR3 consists of 12 residues. Germline V gene sequence: CDR1 SGHNT, CDR2 YENEEA. Trimming pared 5 bases from V and 7 bases from J, leaving 12 bases between. The CDR3, as DNA: TGTGCCAGCAGCATACAGGGTTATGAGCAGTACTTC. Its protein is CASSIQGYEQYF.